This T cell receptor (beta chain) is drawn from a study of cytomegalovirus exposure and HLA in healthy donors. Both 60 Vbeta primers and 13 Jbeta primers went into the PCR. Generated by immunoSEQ multiplex PCR, the TCRdb table keeps only in-frame clones and is missing some. The table includes 150,000 to 200,000 clones, approximately 72% detected once. CDR1 is SGHDN and CDR2 is FVKESK in the germline V gene. Germline trimming cut 0 bases from V and 5 bases from J; bases unmatched to any gene: 5. This CDR3 has 15 amino acids. Notes on the study in general: It was likely that a cluster of highly shared sequence variants was a sequencing artifact. The study listed around 150 cytomegalovirus-associated TCR beta chains. Researchers had no immune exposure information except CMV serostatus available. According to an earlier analysis, most TCR beta V segments yielded productive rearrangements about 90% or about 30% of the time.

Notes on this clone: What it recognizes is unknown.

This clonotype originated in a female donor in good health and CMV-seronegative. The material sequenced was PBMCs. V and J are TRBV14 and TRBJ1-2, with 8 bases fitting TRBD1. The CDR3 loop reads CASSQDLGTGYGYTF. DNA for the CDR3: TGTGCCAGCAGCCAAGATCTTGGGACAGGTTATGGCTACACCTTC.